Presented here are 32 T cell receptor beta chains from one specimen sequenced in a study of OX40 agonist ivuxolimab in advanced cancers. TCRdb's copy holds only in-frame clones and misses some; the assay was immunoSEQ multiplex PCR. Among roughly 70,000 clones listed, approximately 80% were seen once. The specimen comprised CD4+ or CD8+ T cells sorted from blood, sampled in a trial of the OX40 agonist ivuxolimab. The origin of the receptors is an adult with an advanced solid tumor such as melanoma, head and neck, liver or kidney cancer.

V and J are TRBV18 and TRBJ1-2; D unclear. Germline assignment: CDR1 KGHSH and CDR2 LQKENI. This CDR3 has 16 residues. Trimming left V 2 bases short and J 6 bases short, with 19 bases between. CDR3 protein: CASSPEDSHSGDGYTF. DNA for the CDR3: TGTGCCAGCTCACCAGAGGACTCACACTCTGGAGATGGCTACACCTTC.

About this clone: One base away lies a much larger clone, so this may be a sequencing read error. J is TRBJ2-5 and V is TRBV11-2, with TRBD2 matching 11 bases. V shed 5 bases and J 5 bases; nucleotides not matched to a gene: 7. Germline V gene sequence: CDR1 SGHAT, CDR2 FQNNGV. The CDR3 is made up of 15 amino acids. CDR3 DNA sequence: TGTGCCAGCAGCGCCCAGGGACTAGCGGAGGAGACCCAGTACTTC. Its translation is CASSAQGLAEETQYF. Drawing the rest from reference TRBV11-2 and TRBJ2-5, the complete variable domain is EAGVAQSPRYKIIEKRQSVAFWCNPISGHATLYWYQQILGQGPKLLIQFQNNGVVDDSQLPKDRFSAERLKGVDSTLKIQPAKLEDSAVYLCASSAQGLAEETQYFGPGTRLLVL.

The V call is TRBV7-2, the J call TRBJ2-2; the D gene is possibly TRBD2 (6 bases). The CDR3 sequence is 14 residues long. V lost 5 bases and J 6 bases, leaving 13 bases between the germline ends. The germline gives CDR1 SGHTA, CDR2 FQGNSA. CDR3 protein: CASSPGLQAGELFF. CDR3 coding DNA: TGTGCCAGCAGCCCGGGACTCCAGGCCGGGGAGCTGTTTTTT.

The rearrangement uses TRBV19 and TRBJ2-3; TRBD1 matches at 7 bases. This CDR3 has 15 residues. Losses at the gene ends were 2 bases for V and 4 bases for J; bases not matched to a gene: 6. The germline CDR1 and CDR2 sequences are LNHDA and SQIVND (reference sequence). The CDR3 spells CASSIRTGLADTQYF. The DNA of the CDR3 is TGTGCCAGTAGTATACGGACAGGACTCGCAGATACGCAGTATTTT.

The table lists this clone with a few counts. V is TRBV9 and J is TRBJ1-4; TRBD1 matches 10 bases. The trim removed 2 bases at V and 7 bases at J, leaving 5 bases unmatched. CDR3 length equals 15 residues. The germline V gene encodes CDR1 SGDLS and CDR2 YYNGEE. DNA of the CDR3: TGTGCCAGCAGCGTCCGGACAGGGGGTGGTGAAAAACTGTTTTTT. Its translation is CASSVRTGGGEKLFF.

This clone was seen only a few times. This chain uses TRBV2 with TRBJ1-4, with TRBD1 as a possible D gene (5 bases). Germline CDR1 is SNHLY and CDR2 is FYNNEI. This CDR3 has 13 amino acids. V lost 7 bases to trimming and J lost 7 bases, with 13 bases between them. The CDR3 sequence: CASIRGQSEKLFF. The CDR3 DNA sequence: TGTGCCAGCATAAGGGGTCAAAGTGAAAAACTGTTTTTT.

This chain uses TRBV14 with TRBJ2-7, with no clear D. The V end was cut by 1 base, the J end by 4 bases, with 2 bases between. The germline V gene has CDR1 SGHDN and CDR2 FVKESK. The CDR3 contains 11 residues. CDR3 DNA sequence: TGTGCCAGCAGCCAAGGTTACGAGCAGTACTTC. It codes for CASSQGYEQYF.

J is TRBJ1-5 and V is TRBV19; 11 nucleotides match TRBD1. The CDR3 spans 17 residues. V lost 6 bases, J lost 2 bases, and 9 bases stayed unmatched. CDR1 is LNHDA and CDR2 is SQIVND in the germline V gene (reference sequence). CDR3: CASRHRTGGQGNQPQHF. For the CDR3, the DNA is TGTGCCAGTAGACATAGGACAGGGGGCCAGGGCAATCAGCCCCAGCATTTT.

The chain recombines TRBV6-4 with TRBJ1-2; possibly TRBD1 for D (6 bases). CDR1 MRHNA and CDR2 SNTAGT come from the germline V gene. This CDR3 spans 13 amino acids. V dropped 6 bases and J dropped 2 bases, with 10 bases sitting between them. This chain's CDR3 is CASRTGQNYGYTF. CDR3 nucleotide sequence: TGTGCCAGCAGGACAGGACAGAACTATGGCTACACCTTC.

The CDR3 here is CASRGRQGKNTEAFF. Here the CDR3 DNA reads TGTGCCAGCAGGGGTCGACAGGGAAAGAACACTGAAGCTTTCTTT. V usage is TRBV2 and J usage is TRBJ1-1; TRBD1 matches at 7 bases. This CDR3 has 15 residues. The V and J ends lost 6 bases and 1 base, in that order; junction bases with no gene match: 8. Germline CDR1 reads SNHLY; CDR2 reads FYNNEI.

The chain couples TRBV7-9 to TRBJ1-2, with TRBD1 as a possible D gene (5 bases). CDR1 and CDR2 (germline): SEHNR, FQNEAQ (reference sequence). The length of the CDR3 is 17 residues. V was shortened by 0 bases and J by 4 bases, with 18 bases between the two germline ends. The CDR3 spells CASSLAAVGRETYGYTF. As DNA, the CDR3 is TGTGCCAGCAGCTTAGCGGCGGTCGGCAGGGAGACCTATGGCTACACCTTC. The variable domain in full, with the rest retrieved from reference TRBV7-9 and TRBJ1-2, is DTGVSQNPRHKITKRGQNVTFRCDPISEHNRLYWYRQTLGQGPEFLTYFQNEAQLEKSRLLSDRFSAERPKGSFSTLEIQRTEQGDSAMYLCASSLAAVGRETYGYTFGSGTRLTVV.

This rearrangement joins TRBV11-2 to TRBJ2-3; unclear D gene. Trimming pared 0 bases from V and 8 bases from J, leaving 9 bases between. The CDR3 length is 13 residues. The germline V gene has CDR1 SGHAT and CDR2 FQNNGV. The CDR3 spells CASSLDRAGTQYF. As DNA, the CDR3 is TGTGCCAGCAGCTTAGATCGGGCAGGTACGCAGTATTTT.

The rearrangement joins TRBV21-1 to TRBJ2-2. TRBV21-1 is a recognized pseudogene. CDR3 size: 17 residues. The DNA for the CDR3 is TGTGCCAGCAGCCGCGAGGGCGACAGCCCGAACACCGGGGAGCTGTTTTTT. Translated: CASSREGDSPNTGELFF.

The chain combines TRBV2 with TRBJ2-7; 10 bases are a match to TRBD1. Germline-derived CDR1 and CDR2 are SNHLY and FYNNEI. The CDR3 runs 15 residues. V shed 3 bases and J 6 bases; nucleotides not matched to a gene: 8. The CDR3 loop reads CASSDAGDRGGEQYF. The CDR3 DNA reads TGTGCCAGCAGTGACGCAGGGGACAGGGGTGGCGAGCAGTACTTC. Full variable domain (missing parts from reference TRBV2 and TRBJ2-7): EPEVTQTPSHQVTQMGQEVILRCVPISNHLYFYWYRQILGQKVEFLVSFYNNEISEKSEIFDDQFSVERPDGSNFTLKIRSTKLEDSAMYFCASSDAGDRGGEQYFGPGTRLTVT.

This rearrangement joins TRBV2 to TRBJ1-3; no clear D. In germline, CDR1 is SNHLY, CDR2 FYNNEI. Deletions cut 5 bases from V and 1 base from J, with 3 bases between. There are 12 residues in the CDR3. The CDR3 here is CASSQSGNTIYF. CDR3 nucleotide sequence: TGTGCCAGCAGTCAGTCTGGAAACACCATATATTTT.

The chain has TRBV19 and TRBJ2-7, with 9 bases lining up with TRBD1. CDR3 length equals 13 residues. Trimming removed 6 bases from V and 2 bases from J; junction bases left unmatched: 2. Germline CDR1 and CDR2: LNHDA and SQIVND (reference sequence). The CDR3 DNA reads TGTGCCAGTAGGAGGACAGGGGCCTACGAGCAGTACTTC. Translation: CASRRTGAYEQYF.

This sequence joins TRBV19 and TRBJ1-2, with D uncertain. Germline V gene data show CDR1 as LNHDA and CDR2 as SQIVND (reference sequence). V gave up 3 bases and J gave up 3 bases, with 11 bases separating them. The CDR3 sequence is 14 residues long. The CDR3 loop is CASSIWQVHYGYTF. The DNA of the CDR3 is TGTGCCAGTAGTATTTGGCAGGTTCACTATGGCTACACCTTC.

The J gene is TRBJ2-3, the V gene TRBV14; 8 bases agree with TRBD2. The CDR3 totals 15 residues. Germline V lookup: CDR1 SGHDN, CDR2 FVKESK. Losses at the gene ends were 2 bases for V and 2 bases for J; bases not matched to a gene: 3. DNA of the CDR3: TGTGCCAGCAGCCAACAGCGGGGGAACACAGATACGCAGTATTTT. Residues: CASSQQRGNTDTQYF. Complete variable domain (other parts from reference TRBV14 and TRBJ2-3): EAGVTQFPSHSVIEKGQTVTLRCDPISGHDNLYWYRRVMGKEIKFLLHFVKESKQDESGMPNNRFLAERTGGTYSTLKVQPAELEDSGVYFCASSQQRGNTDTQYFGPGTRLTVL.

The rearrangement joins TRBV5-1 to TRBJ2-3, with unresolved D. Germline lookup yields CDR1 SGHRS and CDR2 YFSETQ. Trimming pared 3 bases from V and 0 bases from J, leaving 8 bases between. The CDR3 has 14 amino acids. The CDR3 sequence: CASSSWASTDTQYF. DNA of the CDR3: TGCGCCAGCAGCTCCTGGGCCAGCACAGATACGCAGTATTTT.

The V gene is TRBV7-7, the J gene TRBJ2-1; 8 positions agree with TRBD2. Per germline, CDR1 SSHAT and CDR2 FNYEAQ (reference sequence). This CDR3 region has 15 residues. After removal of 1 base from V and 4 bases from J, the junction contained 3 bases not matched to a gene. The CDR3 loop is CASSLGRGGYNEQFF. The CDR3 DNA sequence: TGTGCCAGCAGCTTAGGGCGCGGGGGGTACAATGAGCAGTTCTTC.

CDR3 loop: CASSYGSSSYEQYF. DNA of the CDR3: TGTGCCAGCAGTTACGGTTCGAGCTCCTACGAGCAGTACTTC. This chain joins TRBV6-5 and TRBJ2-7; D uncertain. The V end was cut by 2 bases, the J end by 0 bases, with 8 bases between. Germline lookup yields CDR1 MNHEY and CDR2 SVGAGI. The CDR3 covers 14 residues.

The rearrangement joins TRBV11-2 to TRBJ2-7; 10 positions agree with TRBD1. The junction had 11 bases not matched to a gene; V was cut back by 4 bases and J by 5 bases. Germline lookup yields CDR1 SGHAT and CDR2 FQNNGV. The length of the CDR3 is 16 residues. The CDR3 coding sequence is TGTGCCAGCAGCTCTCCCTTGGGGACAGGGGAAAACGAGCAGTACTTC. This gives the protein CASSSPLGTGENEQYF.

As DNA, the CDR3 is TGTGCCAGCAGTATCGAGACACAAAGTCGGGCCAACGTCCTGACTTTC. Protein: CASSIETQSRANVLTF. The V and J genes are TRBV28 and TRBJ2-6; unclear D gene. The CDR3 has 16 residues. V was cut by 5 bases and J by 5 bases, with 16 bases left in between. Germline CDR1 is MDHEN and CDR2 is SYDVKM.

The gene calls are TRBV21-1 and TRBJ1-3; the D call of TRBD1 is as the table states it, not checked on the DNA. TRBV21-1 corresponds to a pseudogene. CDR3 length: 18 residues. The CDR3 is CASSKVGRDSDSGNTIYF. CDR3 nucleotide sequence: TGTGCCAGCAGCAAAGTCGGTAGGGACAGCGACTCTGGAAACACCATATATTTT.

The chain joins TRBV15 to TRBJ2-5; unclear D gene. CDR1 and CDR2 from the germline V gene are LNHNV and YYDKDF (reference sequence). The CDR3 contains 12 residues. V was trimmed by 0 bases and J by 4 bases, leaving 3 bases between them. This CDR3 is CATSREGETQYF. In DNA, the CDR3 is TGTGCCACCAGCAGAGAGGGAGAGACCCAGTACTTC.

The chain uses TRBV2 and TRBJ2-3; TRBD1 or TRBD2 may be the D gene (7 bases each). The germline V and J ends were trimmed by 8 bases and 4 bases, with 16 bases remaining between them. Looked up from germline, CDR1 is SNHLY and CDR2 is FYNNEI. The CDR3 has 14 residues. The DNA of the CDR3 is TGTGCCAGCTTCCAGGGGGGGATAGCAGATACGCAGTATTTT. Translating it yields CASFQGGIADTQYF. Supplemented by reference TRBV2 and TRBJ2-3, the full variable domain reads EPEVTQTPSHQVTQMGQEVILRCVPISNHLYFYWYRQILGQKVEFLVSFYNNEISEKSEIFDDQFSVERPDGSNFTLKIRSTKLEDSAMYFCASFQGGIADTQYFGPGTRLTVL.

The CDR3 spells CASKDSGGSYEQYF. In DNA form, the CDR3 reads TGTGCCAGCAAGGACAGCGGGGGGTCCTACGAGCAGTACTTC. The genes are TRBV28 and TRBJ2-7; 9 bases fit TRBD2. V shed 7 bases and J 1 base; nucleotides not matched to a gene: 5. In germline, CDR1 is MDHEN, CDR2 SYDVKM. There are 14 residues in the CDR3.

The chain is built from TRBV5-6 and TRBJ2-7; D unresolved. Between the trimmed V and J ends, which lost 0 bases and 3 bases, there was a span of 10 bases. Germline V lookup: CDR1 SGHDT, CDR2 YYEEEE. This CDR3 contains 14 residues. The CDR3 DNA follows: TGTGCCAGCAGCTTGGAGCTGGGGTACTACGAGCAGTACTTC. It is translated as CASSLELGYYEQYF.

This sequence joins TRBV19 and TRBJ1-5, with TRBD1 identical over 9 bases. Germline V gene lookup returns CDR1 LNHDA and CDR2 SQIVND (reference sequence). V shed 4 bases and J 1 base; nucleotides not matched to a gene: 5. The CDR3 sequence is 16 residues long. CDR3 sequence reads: CASSTLDRGSNQPQHF. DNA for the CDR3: TGTGCCAGTAGTACCCTCGACAGGGGGAGCAATCAGCCCCAGCATTTT. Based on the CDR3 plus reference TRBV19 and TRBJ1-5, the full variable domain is DGGITQSPKYLFRKEGQNVTLSCEQNLNHDAMYWYRQDPGQGLRLIYYSQIVNDFQKGDIAEGYSVSREKKESFPLTVTSAQKNPTAFYLCASSTLDRGSNQPQHFGDGTRLSIL.

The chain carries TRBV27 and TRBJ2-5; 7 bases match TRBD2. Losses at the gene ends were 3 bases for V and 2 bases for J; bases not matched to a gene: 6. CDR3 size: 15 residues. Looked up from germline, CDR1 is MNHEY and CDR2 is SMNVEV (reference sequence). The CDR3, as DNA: TGTGCCAGCAGTTTCACCGGGGGGTGGCAAGAGACCCAGTACTTC. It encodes CASSFTGGWQETQYF.

CDR3 in amino acids: CASSLDVGGNGYTF. In DNA, the CDR3 is TGTGCCAGCAGCTTGGATGTTGGGGGTAATGGCTACACCTTC. The gene calls are TRBV7-2 and TRBJ1-2, with a possible D match to TRBD1 (5 bases). This CDR3 is built from 14 residues. Germline values: CDR1 SGHTA, CDR2 FQGNSA. The V and J ends lost 3 bases and 6 bases respectively, with 14 bases between them.

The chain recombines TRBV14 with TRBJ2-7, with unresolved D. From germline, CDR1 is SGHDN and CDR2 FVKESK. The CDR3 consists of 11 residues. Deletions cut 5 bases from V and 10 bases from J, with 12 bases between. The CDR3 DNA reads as TGTGCCAGCAGCTCGGGTCCTAATCAGTACTTC. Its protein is CASSSGPNQYF.